The rows below give T cell receptor beta chains drawn from one sample of a study of T cells expressing NK-cell markers. TCRdb re-called the 5' RACE reads and shows each CDR3 protein once, DNA omitted. The sample has over 250,000 distinct CDR3 sequences; the top ten hold more than 3.5%. Source material: blood T cells: a sorted CD56 or NKG2C T cell subset, CD4+ or CD8+ T cells, or bulk PBMC T cells (not recorded which). Receptors originate from a woman between 18 and 75 years old in good health. Each CDR3 is given with its conserved first and last residue.

j_call v_call cdr3_aa
TRBJ2-3 TRBV5-1 CASSQAPGQNTDTQYF
TRBJ1-2 TRBV5-5 CASSLVISRRSYGYTF
TRBJ2-1 TRBV19 CASSYGGGRINEQFF
TRBJ2-5 TRBV29-1 CSVVRGSETQYF
TRBJ1-1 TRBV6-6 CASGRGQAAEAFF
TRBJ2-5 TRBV2 CASSRTVWETQYF
TRBJ2-3 TRBV2 CASRVTRNSDTQYF
TRBJ1-5 TRBV5-6 CASSSTGRGNQPQHF
TRBJ1-4 TRBV4-1 CASSQTGLTNEKLFF
TRBJ2-7 TRBV6-2/TRBV6-3 CASSYTISYEQYF
TRBJ2-3 TRBV20-1 CSAPDRGFPTDTQYF
TRBJ1-6 TRBV5-1 CASGVGDIQNSPLHF
TRBJ2-1 TRBV5-4 CASSLTSANNEQFF
TRBJ2-3 TRBV2 CASSELGDTQYF
TRBJ2-1 TRBV20-1 CSARGTGGNEQFF
TRBJ2-1 TRBV20-1 CSARDRVGIDEQFF
TRBJ2-1 TRBV12-3/TRBV12-4 CASSFRTGLYNEQFF
TRBJ1-5 TRBV6-6 CASSYASQPQHF
TRBJ2-3 TRBV4-3 CASSQDPPSGGASDTQYF
TRBJ2-3 TRBV29-1 CSVPPGLAGVADTQYF
TRBJ2-3 TRBV28 CASSLRQISDTQYF
TRBJ2-2 TRBV30 CAWSPTGLPGELFF
TRBJ1-2 TRBV5-1 CASSESPLSYGYTF
TRBJ2-5 TRBV7-2 CASSLGRGEQETQYF
TRBJ1-5 TRBV5-4 CASSRGGGGNQPQHF
TRBJ2-1 TRBV6-5 CASSYSLQTNEQFF
TRBJ1-1 TRBV19 CASSIDSLAGSEAFF
TRBJ2-7 TRBV15 CATSRDRMSGGSYEQYF
TRBJ1-2 TRBV5-1 CASSQRTGRDGYTF
TRBJ1-2 TRBV5-5 CASSLGTFTYGYTF
TRBJ2-1 TRBV12-3/TRBV12-4 CASSLSGTTLNEQFF
TRBJ1-1 TRBV15 CATSRPGQGNTEAFF
TRBJ2-7 TRBV6-5 CASSHPATGSYEQYF
TRBJ2-3 TRBV20-1 CSARPGLAGSSDTQYF
TRBJ1-5 TRBV10-3 CAIRDDVSDFNQPQHF
TRBJ2-5 TRBV10-3 CAISEGQGQETQYF
TRBJ1-2 TRBV20-1 CSASQPRDRGAYGYTF
TRBJ2-7 TRBV7-8 CASSMILAKNSYEQYF
TRBJ2-1 TRBV29-1 CSVLVYNEQFF
TRBJ1-2 TRBV7-2 CASSPGQGAWGYTF
TRBJ2-1 TRBV9 CASSVTLTSGGDNEQFF
TRBJ2-1 TRBV20-1 CSAQRGSGRSSYNEQFF